This is a list of T cell receptor beta chains from one sample in a study of blood T cell repertoires in COVID-19. The table came from immunoSEQ multiplex PCR; TCRdb's copy has only in-frame clones and leaves some out. The data hold fewer than 300,000 clones, with approximately 88% observed a single time. The sequenced sample consisted of PBMCs or T cells enriched from blood (not recorded which). Receptor source: a woman aged 40 to 49 with acute COVID-19. The CDR3 runs from the conserved cysteine through the conserved F or W. The order of the fields is clone size, J gene, V gene, D gene, CDR3 protein, CDR3 DNA. The D gene is left open where the match is weak. Size is stated for part of the rows, as once, few or many counts, or as a class when the clone is expanded.

size: -; J: TRBJ2-3; V: TRBV9; D: -; CDR3: CASSASLSGTQYF; DNA: TGTGCCAGCAGCGCCAGCCTTTCGGGTACGCAGTATTTT
size: once; J: TRBJ1-1; V: TRBV4-3; D: -; CDR3: CASSQSGTEAFF; DNA: TGCGCCAGCAGCCAGAGCGGTACTGAAGCTTTCTTT
size: -; J: TRBJ2-1; V: TRBV11-3; D: TRBD2; CDR3: CASSLTRETSCFF; DNA: TGTGCCAGCAGCTTAACCCGGGAGACTAGCTGCTTCTTC
size: -; J: TRBJ2-4; V: TRBV7-2; D: TRBD2; CDR3: CASRDGGSKNIQYF; DNA: TGTGCCAGTAGGGACGGGGGGTCCAAAAACATTCAGTACTTC
size: -; J: TRBJ2-4; V: TRBV5-1; D: TRBD1; CDR3: CASSFTGDPQNIQYF; DNA: TGCGCCAGCAGCTTTACAGGGGATCCCCAAAACATTCAGTACTTC
size: -; J: TRBJ2-1; V: TRBV19; D: TRBD2; CDR3: CASSIQLAGKPWYNEQFF; DNA: TGTGCCAGTAGTATTCAACTAGCGGGCAAACCATGGTACAATGAGCAGTTCTTC
size: -; J: TRBJ1-5; V: TRBV2; D: -; CDR3: CASVLTGSPQPQHF; DNA: TGTGCCAGCGTACTAACAGGGTCCCCTCAGCCCCAGCATTTT
size: -; J: TRBJ2-1; V: TRBV7-2; D: -; CDR3: CASSLMSGPYNEQFF; DNA: TGTGCCAGCAGCTTAATGAGCGGGCCTTACAATGAGCAGTTCTTC
size: -; J: TRBJ1-2; V: TRBV28; D: TRBD1; CDR3: CASRTGQGYYGYTF; DNA: TGTGCCAGCCGCACGGGACAGGGTTACTATGGCTACACCTTC
size: -; J: TRBJ1-4; V: TRBV7-9; D: -; CDR3: CASENTGFREKLFF; DNA: TGTGCCAGCGAAAACACAGGGTTTCGGGAAAAACTGTTTTTT
size: -; J: TRBJ1-4; V: TRBV29-1; D: -; CDR3: CSVVGSGSDEKLFF; DNA: TGCAGCGTTGTTGGTTCGGGGAGTGATGAAAAACTGTTTTTT
size: -; J: TRBJ1-6; V: TRBV28; D: -; CDR3: CAIPGGGDYNSPLHF; DNA: TGTGCCATACCGGGGGGGGGCGACTATAATTCACCCCTCCACTTT
size: -; J: TRBJ1-5; V: TRBV19; D: -; CDR3: CASSLPGQGGQPQHF; DNA: TGTGCCAGTAGTCTTCCTGGGCAGGGCGGTCAGCCCCAGCATTTT
size: -; J: TRBJ2-7; V: TRBV7-6; D: -; CDR3: CASSSTVGSYEQYF; DNA: TGTGCCAGCAGCTCGACAGTGGGGTCCTACGAGCAGTACTTC
size: -; J: TRBJ1-1; V: TRBV9; D: -; CDR3: CASSLTGAGSAEAFF; DNA: TGTGCCAGCAGCCTCACTGGGGCAGGGTCTGCTGAAGCTTTCTTT
size: -; J: TRBJ1-2; V: TRBV28; D: -; CDR3: CASSTNPGGAYGYTF; DNA: TGTGCCAGCAGTACGAACCCGGGGGGGGCCTATGGCTACACCTTC
size: once; J: TRBJ1-1; V: TRBV10-3; D: -; CDR3: CAISESLANTEAFF; DNA: TGTGCCATCAGTGAGTCTTTGGCAAACACTGAAGCTTTCTTT
size: -; J: TRBJ2-7; V: TRBV11-2; D: -; CDR3: CASSSILQGSYEQYF; DNA: TGTGCCAGCAGCTCAATATTACAGGGTTCCTACGAGCAGTACTTC
size: once; J: TRBJ1-2; V: TRBV7-6; D: -; CDR3: CASSSLWGRGNYGYTF; DNA: TGTGCCAGCAGCTCCTTATGGGGGCGGGGGAACTATGGCTACACCTTC
size: -; J: TRBJ2-1; V: TRBV12-3/TRBV12-4; D: TRBD1; CDR3: CASTDRGNEQFF; DNA: TGTGCCAGCACCGACAGGGGGAATGAGCAGTTCTTC
size: -; J: TRBJ2-5; V: TRBV5-4; D: TRBD2; CDR3: CASSLRTSGLGETQYF; DNA: TGTGCCAGCAGCCTAAGGACTAGCGGTTTGGGTGAGACCCAGTACTTC
size: -; J: TRBJ1-2; V: TRBV3-1/TRBV3-2; D: -; CDR3: CASSPPSGTGYTF; DNA: TGTGCCAGCAGCCCCCCCTCGGGTACTGGCTACACCTTC
size: -; J: TRBJ2-3; V: TRBV2; D: TRBD2; CDR3: CALGTRGPDTQYF; DNA: TGTGCGTTAGGGACTAGGGGTCCAGATACGCAGTATTTT
size: once; J: TRBJ2-5; V: TRBV11-2; D: -; CDR3: CASRSVRHQETQYF; DNA: TGTGCCAGCAGAAGTGTCAGGCACCAAGAGACCCAGTACTTC
size: -; J: TRBJ2-7; V: TRBV5-5; D: TRBD2; CDR3: CASSHKLAGGPESYEQYF; DNA: TGTGCCAGCAGCCACAAACTAGCGGGAGGGCCGGAATCCTACGAGCAGTACTTC
size: -; J: TRBJ1-6; V: TRBV19; D: -; CDR3: CASTAAARGSPLHF; DNA: TGTGCCAGTACTGCGGCCGCCCGCGGTTCACCCCTCCACTTT
size: -; J: TRBJ2-3; V: TRBV15; D: TRBD2; CDR3: CATSRGLAGGTDTQYF; DNA: TGTGCCACCAGCAGAGGGCTAGCGGGAGGGACAGATACGCAGTATTTT
size: -; J: TRBJ2-5; V: TRBV10-3; D: TRBD1; CDR3: CAISESPGQAGETQYF; DNA: TGTGCCATCAGTGAGTCCCCGGGACAGGCAGGAGAGACCCAGTACTTC
size: -; J: TRBJ1-4; V: TRBV30; D: TRBD1; CDR3: CAWDTTGAFEKLFF; DNA: TGTGCCTGGGACACGACAGGGGCCTTTGAAAAACTGTTTTTT
size: -; J: TRBJ2-2; V: TRBV11-3; D: TRBD1; CDR3: CAGQGDTGELFF; DNA: TGTGCCGGGCAGGGGGACACCGGGGAGCTGTTTTTT
size: -; J: TRBJ2-1; V: TRBV12-3/TRBV12-4; D: -; CDR3: CASSFNYEQFF; DNA: TGTGCCAGCAGTTTCAACTATGAGCAGTTCTTC
size: -; J: TRBJ2-2; V: TRBV3-1/TRBV3-2; D: -; CDR3: CASSQGAVGAGELFF; DNA: TGTGCCAGCAGCCAAGGGGCCGTCGGGGCCGGGGAGCTGTTTTTT
size: -; J: TRBJ2-3; V: TRBV6-5; D: -; CDR3: CASRVWRAKDTQYF; DNA: TGTGCCAGCAGAGTCTGGAGGGCCAAAGATACGCAGTATTTT
size: -; J: TRBJ2-2; V: TRBV24-1; D: TRBD2; CDR3: CATSEWTSGGELFF; DNA: TGTGCCACCAGTGAATGGACTAGCGGCGGGGAGCTGTTTTTT
size: -; J: TRBJ1-5; V: TRBV19; D: TRBD1; CDR3: CASSDREDQPQHF; DNA: TGTGCCAGTAGTGACAGGGAGGATCAGCCCCAGCATTTT
size: once; J: TRBJ2-2; V: TRBV19; D: TRBD1; CDR3: CASSSTGGQGGELFF; DNA: TGTGCCAGTAGTAGTACAGGGGGCCAGGGCGGGGAGCTGTTTTTT
size: -; J: TRBJ2-7; V: TRBV10-3; D: TRBD1; CDR3: CAISPGTGKRAKIEQYF; DNA: TGTGCCATCAGCCCCGGGACAGGGAAGCGGGCAAAGATCGAGCAGTACTTC
size: few; J: TRBJ1-1; V: TRBV2; D: -; CDR3: CASRDRMNTEAFF; DNA: TGTGCCAGCAGAGACAGGATGAACACTGAAGCTTTCTTT
size: -; J: TRBJ1-2; V: TRBV5-4; D: -; CDR3: CASSFTGQVGYTF; DNA: TGTGCCAGCAGCTTCACAGGGCAAGTTGGCTACACCTTC
size: -; J: TRBJ2-1; V: TRBV30; D: TRBD2; CDR3: CAWTVAGTSSQFF; DNA: TGTGCCTGGACCGTTGCCGGGACTAGCTCGCAGTTCTTC
size: few; J: TRBJ1-6; V: TRBV27; D: TRBD1; CDR3: CASSPAGQVNSPLHF; DNA: TGTGCCAGCAGCCCCGCAGGACAGGTTAATTCACCCCTCCACTTT
size: -; J: TRBJ1-1; V: TRBV7-2; D: -; CDR3: CASSQQGLNTEAFF; DNA: TGTGCCAGCAGCCAACAGGGTCTGAACACTGAAGCTTTCTTT
size: -; J: TRBJ1-2; V: TRBV28; D: -; CDR3: CASSLLNYGYTF; DNA: TGTGCCAGCAGTTTATTAAACTATGGCTACACCTTC
size: -; J: TRBJ2-2; V: TRBV7-3; D: -; CDR3: CASSFGGTANTGELFF; DNA: TGTGCCAGCAGCTTCGGCGGGACAGCCAACACCGGGGAGCTGTTTTTT
size: -; J: TRBJ2-5; V: TRBV12-3/TRBV12-4; D: -; CDR3: CASSFGGPETQYF; DNA: TGTGCCAGCAGTTTTGGAGGGCCAGAGACCCAGTACTTC
size: -; J: TRBJ2-5; V: TRBV6-5; D: -; CDR3: CASSYSRASDETQYF; DNA: TGTGCCAGCAGTTACTCGCGCGCTTCTGATGAGACCCAGTACTTC
size: -; J: TRBJ2-3; V: TRBV5-8; D: TRBD2; CDR3: CASSLGLALQSTDTQYF; DNA: TGTGCCAGCAGCTTGGGACTAGCTTTGCAAAGCACAGATACGCAGTATTTT
size: once; J: TRBJ2-4; V: TRBV4-1; D: TRBD1; CDR3: CASSQGQGTKNIQYF; DNA: TGCGCCAGCAGCCAGGGACAGGGAACCAAAAACATTCAGTACTTC